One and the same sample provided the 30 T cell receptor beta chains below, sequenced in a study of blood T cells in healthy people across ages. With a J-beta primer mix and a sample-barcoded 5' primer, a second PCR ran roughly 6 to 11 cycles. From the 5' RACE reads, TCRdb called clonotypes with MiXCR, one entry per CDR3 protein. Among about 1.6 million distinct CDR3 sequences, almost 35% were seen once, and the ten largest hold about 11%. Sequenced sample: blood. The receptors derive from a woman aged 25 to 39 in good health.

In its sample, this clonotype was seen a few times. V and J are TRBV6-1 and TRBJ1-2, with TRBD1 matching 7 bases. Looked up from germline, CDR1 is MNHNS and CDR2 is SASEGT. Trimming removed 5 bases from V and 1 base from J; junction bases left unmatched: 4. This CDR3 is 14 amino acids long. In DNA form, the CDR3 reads TGTGCCAGCAGTCTGGACAGGAATAACTATGGCTACACCTTC. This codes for CASSLDRNNYGYTF.

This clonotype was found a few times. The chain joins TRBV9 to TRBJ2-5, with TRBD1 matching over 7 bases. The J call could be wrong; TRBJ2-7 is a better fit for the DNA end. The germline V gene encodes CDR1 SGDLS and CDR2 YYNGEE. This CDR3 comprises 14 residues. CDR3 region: CASSVGKGAHEQYF. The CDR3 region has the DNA TGTGCCAGCAGCGTAGGGAAGGGGGCCCACGAGCAGTACTTC.

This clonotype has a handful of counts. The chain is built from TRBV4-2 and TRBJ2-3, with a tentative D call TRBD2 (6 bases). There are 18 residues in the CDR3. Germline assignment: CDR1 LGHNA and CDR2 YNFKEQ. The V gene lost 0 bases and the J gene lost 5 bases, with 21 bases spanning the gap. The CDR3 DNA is TGTGCCAGCAGCCAAGATCCTTGGCCGGCGGCGGGAATAGATACGCAGTATTTT. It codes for CASSQDPWPAAGIDTQYF.

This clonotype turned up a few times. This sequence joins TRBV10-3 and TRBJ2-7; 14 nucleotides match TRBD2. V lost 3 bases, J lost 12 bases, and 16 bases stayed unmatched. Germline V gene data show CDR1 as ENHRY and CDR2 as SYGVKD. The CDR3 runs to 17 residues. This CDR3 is CAISEPIPGLAGEGLYF. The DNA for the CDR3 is TGTGCCATCAGTGAACCTATTCCGGGACTAGCGGGAGAGGGGCTGTACTTC.

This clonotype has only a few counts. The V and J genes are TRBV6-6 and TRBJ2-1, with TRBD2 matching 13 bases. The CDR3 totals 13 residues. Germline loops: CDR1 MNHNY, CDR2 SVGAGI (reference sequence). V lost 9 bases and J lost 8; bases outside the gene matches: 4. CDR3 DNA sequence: TGTGCCAGTAAGACTAGCGGGGGGTATGAGCAGTTCTTC. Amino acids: CASKTSGGYEQFF.

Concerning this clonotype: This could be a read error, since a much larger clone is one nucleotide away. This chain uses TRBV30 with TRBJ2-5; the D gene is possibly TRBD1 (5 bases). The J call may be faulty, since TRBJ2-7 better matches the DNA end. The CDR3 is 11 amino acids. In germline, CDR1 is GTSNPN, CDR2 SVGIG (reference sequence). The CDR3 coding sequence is TGTGCCTGGAGTGAAAGGGGCGAGCAGTACTTC. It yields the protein CAWSERGEQYF.

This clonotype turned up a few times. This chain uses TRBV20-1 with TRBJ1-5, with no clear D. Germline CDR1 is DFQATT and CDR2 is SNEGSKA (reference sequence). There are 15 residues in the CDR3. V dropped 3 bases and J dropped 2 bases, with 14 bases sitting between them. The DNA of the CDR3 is TGCAGTGCTAGGAAAAGGGAAACAGGCAATCAGCCCCAGCATTTT. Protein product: CSARKRETGNQPQHF.

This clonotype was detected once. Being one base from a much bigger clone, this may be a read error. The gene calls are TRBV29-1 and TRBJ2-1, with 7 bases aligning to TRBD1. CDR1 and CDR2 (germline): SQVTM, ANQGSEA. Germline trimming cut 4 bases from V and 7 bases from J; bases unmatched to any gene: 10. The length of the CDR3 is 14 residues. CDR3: CSVVDRAYRNEQFF. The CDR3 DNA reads TGCAGCGTTGTAGACAGGGCGTACAGAAATGAGCAGTTCTTC.

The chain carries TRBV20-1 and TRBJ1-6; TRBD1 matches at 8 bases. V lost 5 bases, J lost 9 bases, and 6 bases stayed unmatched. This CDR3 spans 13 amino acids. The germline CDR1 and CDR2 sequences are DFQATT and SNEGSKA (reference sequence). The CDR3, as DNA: TGCAGTGCTGGCGGACAGGGAACTTCACCCCTCCACTTT. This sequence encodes CSAGGQGTSPLHF.

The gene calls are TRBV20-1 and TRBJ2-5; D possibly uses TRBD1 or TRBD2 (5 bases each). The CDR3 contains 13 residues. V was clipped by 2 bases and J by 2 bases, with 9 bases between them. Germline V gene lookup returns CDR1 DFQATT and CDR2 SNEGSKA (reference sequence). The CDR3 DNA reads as TGCAGTGCTAGAATCGAGGGGCAAGAGACCCAGTACTTC. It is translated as CSARIEGQETQYF.

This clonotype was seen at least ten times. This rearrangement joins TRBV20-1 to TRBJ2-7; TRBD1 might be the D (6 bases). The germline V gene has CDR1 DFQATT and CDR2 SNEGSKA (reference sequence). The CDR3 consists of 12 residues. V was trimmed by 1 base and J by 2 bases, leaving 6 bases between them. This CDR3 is CSARGQAYEQYF. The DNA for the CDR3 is TGCAGTGCTAGAGGACAGGCCTACGAGCAGTACTTC.

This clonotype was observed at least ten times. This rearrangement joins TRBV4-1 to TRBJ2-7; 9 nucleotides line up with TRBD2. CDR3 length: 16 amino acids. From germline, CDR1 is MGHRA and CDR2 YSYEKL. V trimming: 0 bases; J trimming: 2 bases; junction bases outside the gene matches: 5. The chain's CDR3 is CASSQESGGLAYEQYF. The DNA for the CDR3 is TGCGCCAGCAGCCAAGAAAGCGGGGGGCTTGCCTACGAGCAGTACTTC.

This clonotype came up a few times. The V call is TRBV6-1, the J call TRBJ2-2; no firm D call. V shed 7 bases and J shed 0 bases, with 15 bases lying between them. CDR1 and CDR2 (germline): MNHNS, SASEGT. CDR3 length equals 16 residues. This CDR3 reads CASTRQVGTNTGELFF. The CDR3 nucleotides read TGTGCCAGCACGAGGCAGGTTGGAACGAACACCGGGGAGCTGTTTTTT.

CDR3 nucleotide sequence: TGTGCCAGCAGCTTTGGACAGGGGGTAGGGGAGCAGTACTTC. It encodes CASSFGQGVGEQYF. The genes are TRBV7-8 and TRBJ2-7, with 10 bases lining up with TRBD1. The CDR3 has 14 residues. The germline V gene encodes CDR1 SGHVS and CDR2 FQNEAQ. Germline trimming cut 3 bases from V and 7 bases from J; bases unmatched to any gene: 6.

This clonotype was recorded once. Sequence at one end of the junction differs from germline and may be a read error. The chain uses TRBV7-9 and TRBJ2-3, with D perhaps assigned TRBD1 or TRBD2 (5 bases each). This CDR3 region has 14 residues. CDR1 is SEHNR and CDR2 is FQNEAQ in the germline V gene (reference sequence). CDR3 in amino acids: CASSARDPGDTQYF. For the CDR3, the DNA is TGTGCCAGCAGCGCACGGGACCCCGGGGATACACAGTATTTT.

The CDR3 here is CASSYGQGEDGYTF. DNA for the CDR3: TGTGCCAGCAGCTACGGACAGGGCGAGGATGGCTACACCTTC. The rearrangement uses TRBV13 and TRBJ1-2; 8 bases are shared with TRBD1. Germline V lookup: CDR1 PRHDT, CDR2 FYEKMQ (reference sequence). The CDR3 sequence is 14 residues long. V lost 4 bases and J lost 6; bases outside the gene matches: 7.

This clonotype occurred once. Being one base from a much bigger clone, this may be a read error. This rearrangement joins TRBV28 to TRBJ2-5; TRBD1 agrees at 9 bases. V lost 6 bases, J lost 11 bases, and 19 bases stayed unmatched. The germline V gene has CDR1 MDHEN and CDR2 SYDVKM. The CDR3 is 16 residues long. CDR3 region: CASSLPSGQGIHEQYF. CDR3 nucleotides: TGTGCCAGCAGCCTCCCCTCGGGACAGGGAATCCATGAGCAGTACTTC.

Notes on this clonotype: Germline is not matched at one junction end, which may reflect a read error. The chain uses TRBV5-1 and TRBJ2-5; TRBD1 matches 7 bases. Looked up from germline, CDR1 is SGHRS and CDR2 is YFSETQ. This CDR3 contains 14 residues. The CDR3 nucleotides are TGCGCCAGCAGCCCCGGGACAGACAGAGAGACCCAGCACTTC. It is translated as CASSPGTDRETQHF.

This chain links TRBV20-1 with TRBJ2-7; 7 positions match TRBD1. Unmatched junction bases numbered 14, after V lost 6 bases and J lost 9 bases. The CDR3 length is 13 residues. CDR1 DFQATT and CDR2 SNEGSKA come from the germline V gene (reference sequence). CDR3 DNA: TGCAGTGCAACGTCACAGGGGCTCGTAGGGCAGTACTTC. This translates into CSATSQGLVGQYF.

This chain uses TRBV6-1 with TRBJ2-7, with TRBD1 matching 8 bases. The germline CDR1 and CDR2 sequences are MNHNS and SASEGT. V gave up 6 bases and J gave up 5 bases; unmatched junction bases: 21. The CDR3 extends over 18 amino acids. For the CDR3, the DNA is TGTGCCAGCAGGGGGACAGGTGGACCGAGTTATCGGGCCCACGAGCAGTACTTC. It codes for CASRGTGGPSYRAHEQYF.

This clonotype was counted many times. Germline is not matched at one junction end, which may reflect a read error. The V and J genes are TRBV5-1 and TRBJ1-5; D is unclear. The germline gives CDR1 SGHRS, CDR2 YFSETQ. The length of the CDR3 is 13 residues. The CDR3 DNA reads TGTGCCAGCAGCTTAGGGCCTAATCAGCCCCAGCATTTT. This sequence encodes CASSLGPNQPQHF.

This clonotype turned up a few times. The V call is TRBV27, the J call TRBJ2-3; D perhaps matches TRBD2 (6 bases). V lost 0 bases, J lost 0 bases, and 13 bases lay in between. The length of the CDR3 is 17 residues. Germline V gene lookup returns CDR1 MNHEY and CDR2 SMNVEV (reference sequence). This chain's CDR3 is CASSLSWDFTSTDTQYF. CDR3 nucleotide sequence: TGTGCCAGCAGTTTATCGTGGGACTTCACTAGCACAGATACGCAGTATTTT.

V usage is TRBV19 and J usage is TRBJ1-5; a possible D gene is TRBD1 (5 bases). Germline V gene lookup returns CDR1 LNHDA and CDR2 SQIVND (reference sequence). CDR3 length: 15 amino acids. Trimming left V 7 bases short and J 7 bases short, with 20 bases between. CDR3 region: CASTPPGRVGQPQHF. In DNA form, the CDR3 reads TGTGCCAGTACCCCACCGGGGCGAGTCGGACAGCCCCAGCATTTT.

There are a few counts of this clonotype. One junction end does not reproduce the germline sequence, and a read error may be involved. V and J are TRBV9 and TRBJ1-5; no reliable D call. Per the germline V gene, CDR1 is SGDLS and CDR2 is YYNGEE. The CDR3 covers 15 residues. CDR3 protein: CASGNSDGSNRPQHF. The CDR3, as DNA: TGTGCCAGCGGAAACTCGGACGGTAGCAATCGGCCCCAGCATTTT.

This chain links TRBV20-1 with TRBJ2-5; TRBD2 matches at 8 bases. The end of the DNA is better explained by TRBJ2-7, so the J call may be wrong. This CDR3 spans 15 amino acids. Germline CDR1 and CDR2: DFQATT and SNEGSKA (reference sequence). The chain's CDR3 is CSARIGRGASYEQYF. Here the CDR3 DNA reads TGCAGTGCTAGAATAGGGCGGGGGGCCTCCTACGAGCAGTACTTC.

In nucleotides, the CDR3 is TGTGCCAGCAGCTGGGACAGGGAGGGAATGAACACTGAAGCTTTCTTT. It codes for CASSWDREGMNTEAFF. J is TRBJ1-1 and V is TRBV7-2, with TRBD1 matching 9 bases. From germline, CDR1 is SGHTA and CDR2 FQGNSA. This CDR3 is built from 16 residues. V lost 4 bases to trimming and J lost 0 bases; unmatched junction nucleotides: 6.

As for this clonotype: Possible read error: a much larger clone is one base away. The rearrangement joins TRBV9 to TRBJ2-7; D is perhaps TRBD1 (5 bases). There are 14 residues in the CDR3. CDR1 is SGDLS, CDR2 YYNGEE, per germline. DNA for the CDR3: TGTGCCGGCAGCGTAGAGCAGGGCTCCTACGAGCAGTACTTC. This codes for CAGSVEQGSYEQYF. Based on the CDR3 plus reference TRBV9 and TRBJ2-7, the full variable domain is DSGVTQTPKHLITATGQRVTLRCSPRSGDLSVYWYQQSLDQGLQFLIQYYNGEERAKGNILERFSAQQFPDLHSELNLSSLELGDSALYFCAGSVEQGSYEQYFGPGTRLTVT.

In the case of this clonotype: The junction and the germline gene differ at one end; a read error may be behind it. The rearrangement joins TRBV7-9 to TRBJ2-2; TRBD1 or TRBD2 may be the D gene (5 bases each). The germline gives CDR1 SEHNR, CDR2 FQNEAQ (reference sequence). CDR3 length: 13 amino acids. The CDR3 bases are TGTGCCAGCAGCTTACAGGGAACCGGGGAGCGGTTTTTT. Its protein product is CASSLQGTGERFF. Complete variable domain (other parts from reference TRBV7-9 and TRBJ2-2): DTGVSQNPRHKITKRGQNVTFRCDPISEHNRLYWYRQTLGQGPEFLTYFQNEAQLEKSRLLSDRFSAERPKGSFSTLEIQRTEQGDSAMYLCASSLQGTGERFFGEGSRLTVL.

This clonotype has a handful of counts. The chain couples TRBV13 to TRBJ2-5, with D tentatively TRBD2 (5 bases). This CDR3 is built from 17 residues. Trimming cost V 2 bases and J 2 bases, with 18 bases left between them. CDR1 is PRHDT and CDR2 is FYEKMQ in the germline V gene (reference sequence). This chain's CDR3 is CASSLHPRPLEQETQYF. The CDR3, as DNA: TGTGCCAGCAGCTTACACCCCCGGCCACTAGAGCAAGAGACCCAGTACTTC.

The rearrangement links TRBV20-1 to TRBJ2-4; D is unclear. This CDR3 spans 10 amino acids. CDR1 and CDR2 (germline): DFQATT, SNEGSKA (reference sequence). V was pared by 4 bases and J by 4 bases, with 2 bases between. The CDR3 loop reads CSAKKNIQYF. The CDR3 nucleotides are TGCAGTGCTAAGAAAAACATTCAGTACTTC.